The entry below describes one T cell receptor beta chain. As yet, its antigen is unknown. Treatment denoted: about 20 received Ad26.COV2.S at low or high dose, single or two shots; 5 received placebo; per-sample allocation not given. Samples came from day 63 after the first vaccine or placebo injection. Ad26.COV2.S expressed prefusion-stabilized spike from the original Wuhan strain. The record originates from a study of Ad26.COV2.S vaccination and SARS-CoV-2 variants. The CDR3 loop spans 15 amino acids. Germline V lookup: CDR1 ENHRY, CDR2 SYGVKD. V lost 6 bases to trimming and J lost 8 bases; unmatched junction nucleotides: 8. General study results and limits: Vaccine and placebo recipients had comparable breadth of non-spike TCRs. The TCR breadth and depth analyses may have understated or missed part of the total T cell responses.

TCRdb's table, derived via immunoSEQ multiplex PCR, lists solely in-frame clones and lacks some. Of some 640,000 clones in the sample, around 92% are singletons; the top ten hold around 1.4%. The chain is built from TRBV10-3 and TRBJ2-1; TRBD2 matches at 12 bases. The starting material was peripheral blood, obtained in a trial of Ad26.COV2.S vaccine versus placebo. This receptor was obtained from a person aged 18 to 65 who received the Ad26.COV2.S COVID-19 vaccine or a placebo. The CDR3 DNA follows: TGTGCCATCAGACGACTAGCGGGAGACGGGGATGAGCAGTTCTTC. Its protein product is CAIRRLAGDGDEQFF.